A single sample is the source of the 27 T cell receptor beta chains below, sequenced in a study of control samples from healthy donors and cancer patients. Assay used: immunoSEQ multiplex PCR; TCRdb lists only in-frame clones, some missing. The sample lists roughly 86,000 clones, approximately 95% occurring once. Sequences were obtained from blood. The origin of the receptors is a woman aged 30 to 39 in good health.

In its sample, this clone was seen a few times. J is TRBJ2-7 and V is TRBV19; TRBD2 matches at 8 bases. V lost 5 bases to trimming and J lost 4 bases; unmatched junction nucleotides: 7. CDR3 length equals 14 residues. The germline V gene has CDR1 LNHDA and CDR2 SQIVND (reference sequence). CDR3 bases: TGTGCCAGTAGTGACGGGAGGGCCGGTTACGAGCAGTACTTC. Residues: CASSDGRAGYEQYF.

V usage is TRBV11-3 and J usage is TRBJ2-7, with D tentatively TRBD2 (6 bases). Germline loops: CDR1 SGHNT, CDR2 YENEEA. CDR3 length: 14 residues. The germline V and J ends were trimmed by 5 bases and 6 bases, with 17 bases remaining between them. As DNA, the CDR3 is TGTGCCAGCAGCCCAACAAATTCGGAGGGCGAGCAGTACTTC. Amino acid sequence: CASSPTNSEGEQYF.

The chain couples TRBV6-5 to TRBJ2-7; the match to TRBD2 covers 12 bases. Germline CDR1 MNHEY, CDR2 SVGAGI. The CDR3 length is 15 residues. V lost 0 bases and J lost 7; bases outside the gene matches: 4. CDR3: CASSYSTSGSLEQYF. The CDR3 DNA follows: TGTGCCAGCAGTTACTCGACTAGCGGGAGTCTGGAGCAGTACTTC.

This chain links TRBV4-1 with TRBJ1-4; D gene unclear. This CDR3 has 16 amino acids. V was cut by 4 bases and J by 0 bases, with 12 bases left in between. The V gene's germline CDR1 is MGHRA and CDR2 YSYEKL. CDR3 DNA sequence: TGCGCCAGCAGCCTTCTAGGGATCGCAACTAATGAAAAACTGTTTTTT. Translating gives CASSLLGIATNEKLFF.

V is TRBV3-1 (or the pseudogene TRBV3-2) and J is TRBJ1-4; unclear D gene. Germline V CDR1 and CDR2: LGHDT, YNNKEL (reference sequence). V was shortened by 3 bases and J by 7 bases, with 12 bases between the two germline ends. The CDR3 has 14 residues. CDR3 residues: CASSQRWTGEKLFF. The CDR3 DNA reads TGTGCCAGCAGCCAGCGGTGGACGGGTGAAAAACTGTTTTTT.

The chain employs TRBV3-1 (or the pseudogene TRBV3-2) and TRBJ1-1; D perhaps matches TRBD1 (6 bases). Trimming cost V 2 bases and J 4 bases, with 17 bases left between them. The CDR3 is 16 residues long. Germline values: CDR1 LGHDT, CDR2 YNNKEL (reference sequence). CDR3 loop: CASSQSRPPGVTEAFF. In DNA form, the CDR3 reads TGTGCCAGCAGCCAATCGCGTCCCCCAGGGGTCACTGAAGCTTTCTTT.

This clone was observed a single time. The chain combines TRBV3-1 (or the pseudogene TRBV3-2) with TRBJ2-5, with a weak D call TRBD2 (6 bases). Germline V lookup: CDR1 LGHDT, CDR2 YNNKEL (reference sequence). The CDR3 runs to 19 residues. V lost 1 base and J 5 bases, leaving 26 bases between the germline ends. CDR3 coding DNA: TGTGCCAGCAGCCAAGGTCGGGACGTTTTCGGAGGGCCCTATGAGACCCAGTACTTC. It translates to CASSQGRDVFGGPYETQYF.

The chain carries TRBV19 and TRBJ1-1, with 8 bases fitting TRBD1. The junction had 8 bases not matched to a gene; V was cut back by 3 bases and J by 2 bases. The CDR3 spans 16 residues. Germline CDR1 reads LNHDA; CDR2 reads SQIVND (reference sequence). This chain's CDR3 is CASSIDPTGGNTEAFF. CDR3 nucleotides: TGTGCCAGTAGTATCGACCCAACAGGGGGAAACACTGAAGCTTTCTTT.

The CDR3 nucleotides are TGTGCCAGTAGAACAGGGAAAGGCTACACCTTC. Amino acid sequence: CASRTGKGYTF. The chain is built from TRBV19 and TRBJ1-2; a possible D gene is TRBD1 (6 bases). The germline V and J ends were trimmed by 6 bases and 8 bases, with 10 bases remaining between them. CDR1 and CDR2 (germline): LNHDA, SQIVND (reference sequence). The CDR3 has 11 amino acids.

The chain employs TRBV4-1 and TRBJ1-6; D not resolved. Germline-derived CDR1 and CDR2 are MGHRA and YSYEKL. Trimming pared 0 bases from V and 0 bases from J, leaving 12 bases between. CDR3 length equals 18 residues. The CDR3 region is CASSQEGRPGSYNSPLHF. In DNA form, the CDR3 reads TGCGCCAGCAGCCAAGAAGGTCGACCGGGCTCCTATAATTCACCCCTCCACTTT.

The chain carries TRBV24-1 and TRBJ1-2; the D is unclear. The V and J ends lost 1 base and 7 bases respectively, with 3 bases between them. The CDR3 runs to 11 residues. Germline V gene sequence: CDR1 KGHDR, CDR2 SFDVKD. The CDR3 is CATSDFGGYTF. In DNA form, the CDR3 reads TGTGCCACCAGTGATTTTGGTGGCTACACCTTC.

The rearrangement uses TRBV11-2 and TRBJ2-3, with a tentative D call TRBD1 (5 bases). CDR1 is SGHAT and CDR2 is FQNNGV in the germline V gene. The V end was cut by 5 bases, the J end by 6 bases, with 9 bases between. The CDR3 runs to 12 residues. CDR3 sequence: CASSLGADTQYF. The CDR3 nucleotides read TGTGCCAGCAGCCTAGGGGCTGATACGCAGTATTTT.

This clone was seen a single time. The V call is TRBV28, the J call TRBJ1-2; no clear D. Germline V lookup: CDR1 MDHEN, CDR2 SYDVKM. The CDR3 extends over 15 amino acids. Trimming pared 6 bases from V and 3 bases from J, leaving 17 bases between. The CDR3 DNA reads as TGTGCCAGCAGCCCGGGAGGACGGCCAGACTATGGCTACACCTTC. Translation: CASSPGGRPDYGYTF.

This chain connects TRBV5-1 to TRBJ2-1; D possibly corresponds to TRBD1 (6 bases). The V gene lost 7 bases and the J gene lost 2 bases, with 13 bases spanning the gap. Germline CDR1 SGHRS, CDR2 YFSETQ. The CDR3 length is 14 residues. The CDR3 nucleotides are TGCGCCAGCGAGATGACAGGCGCCTACAATGAGCAGTTCTTC. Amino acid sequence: CASEMTGAYNEQFF.

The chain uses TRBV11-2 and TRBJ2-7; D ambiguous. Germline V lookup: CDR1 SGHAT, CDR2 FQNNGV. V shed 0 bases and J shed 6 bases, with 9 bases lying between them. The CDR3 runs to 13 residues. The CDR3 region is CASSLEFAAEQYF. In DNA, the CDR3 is TGTGCCAGCAGCTTAGAGTTCGCAGCCGAGCAGTACTTC. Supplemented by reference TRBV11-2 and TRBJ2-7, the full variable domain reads EAGVAQSPRYKIIEKRQSVAFWCNPISGHATLYWYQQILGQGPKLLIQFQNNGVVDDSQLPKDRFSAERLKGVDSTLKIQPAKLEDSAVYLCASSLEFAAEQYFGPGTRLTVT.

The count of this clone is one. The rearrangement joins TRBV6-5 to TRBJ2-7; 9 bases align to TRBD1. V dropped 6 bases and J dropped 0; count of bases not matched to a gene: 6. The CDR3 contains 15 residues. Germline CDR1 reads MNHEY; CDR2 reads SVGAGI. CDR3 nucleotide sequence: TGTGCCAGCAGCCAGGGACAGGGTAGCTCCTACGAGCAGTACTTC. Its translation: CASSQGQGSSYEQYF.

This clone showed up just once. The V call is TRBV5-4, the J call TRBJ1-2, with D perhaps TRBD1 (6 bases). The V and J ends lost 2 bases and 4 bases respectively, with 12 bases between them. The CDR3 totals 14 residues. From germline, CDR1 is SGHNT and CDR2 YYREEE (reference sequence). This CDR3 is CASSFGTNRYGYTF. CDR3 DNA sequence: TGTGCCAGCAGCTTCGGGACAAACCGCTATGGCTACACCTTC.

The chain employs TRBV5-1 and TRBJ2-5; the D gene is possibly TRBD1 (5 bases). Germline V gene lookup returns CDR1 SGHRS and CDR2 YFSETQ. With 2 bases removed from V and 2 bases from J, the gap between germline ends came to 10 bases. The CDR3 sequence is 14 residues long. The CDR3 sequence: CASSFGQGQETQYF. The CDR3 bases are TGCGCCAGCAGCTTTGGGCAGGGACAAGAGACCCAGTACTTC.

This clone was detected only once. The CDR3, as DNA: TGTGCCAGCCTCAATCGGGGGGGTTCCTACGAGCAGTACTTC. This sequence encodes CASLNRGGSYEQYF. The chain joins TRBV28 to TRBJ2-7; 8 bases are shared with TRBD2. J gave up 1 base and V 8 bases, and 7 bases lay outside the gene matches. Germline-derived CDR1 and CDR2 are MDHEN and SYDVKM. The CDR3 has 14 residues.

In DNA, the CDR3 is TGTGCCAGCAGCGTAGCTCCGGCGGGGGGGCTAGATGAGCAGTTCTTC. This codes for CASSVAPAGGLDEQFF. The chain carries TRBV9 and TRBJ2-1, with 9 bases lining up with TRBD2. Germline CDR1 and CDR2: SGDLS and YYNGEE. Trimming removed 0 bases from V and 8 bases from J; junction bases left unmatched: 9. The CDR3 is 16 amino acids. Together with reference TRBV9 and TRBJ2-1, the CDR3 gives the full variable domain: DSGVTQTPKHLITATGQRVTLRCSPRSGDLSVYWYQQSLDQGLQFLIQYYNGEERAKGNILERFSAQQFPDLHSELNLSSLELGDSALYFCASSVAPAGGLDEQFFGPGTRLTVL.

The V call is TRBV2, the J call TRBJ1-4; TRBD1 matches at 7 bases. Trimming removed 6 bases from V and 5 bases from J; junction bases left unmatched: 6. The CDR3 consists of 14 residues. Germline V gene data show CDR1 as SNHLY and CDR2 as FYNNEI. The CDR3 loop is CASSPRTGNEKLFF. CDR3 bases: TGTGCCAGCAGCCCCCGGACAGGAAATGAAAAACTGTTTTTT.

The DNA of the CDR3 is TGTGCCAGCAGTTTAAGGCCACCTTCACCCCTCCACTTT. This codes for CASSLRPPSPLHF. The chain employs TRBV12-3 or TRBV12-4 and TRBJ1-6; D is ambiguous. Trimming shortened V by 2 bases and J by 9 bases, and 8 bases separated the two germline ends. This CDR3 contains 13 residues.

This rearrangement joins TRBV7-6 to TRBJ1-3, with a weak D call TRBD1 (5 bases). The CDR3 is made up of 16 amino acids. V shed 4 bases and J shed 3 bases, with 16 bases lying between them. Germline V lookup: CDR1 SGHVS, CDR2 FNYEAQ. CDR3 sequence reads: CASSSMGDSFGNTIYF. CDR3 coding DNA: TGTGCCAGCAGCTCTATGGGAGACAGTTTTGGAAACACCATATATTTT.

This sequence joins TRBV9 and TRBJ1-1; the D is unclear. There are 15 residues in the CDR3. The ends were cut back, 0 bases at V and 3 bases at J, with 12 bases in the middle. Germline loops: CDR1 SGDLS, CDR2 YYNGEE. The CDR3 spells CASSVEGYSYTEAFF. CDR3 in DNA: TGTGCCAGCAGCGTAGAAGGTTACAGCTACACTGAAGCTTTCTTT.

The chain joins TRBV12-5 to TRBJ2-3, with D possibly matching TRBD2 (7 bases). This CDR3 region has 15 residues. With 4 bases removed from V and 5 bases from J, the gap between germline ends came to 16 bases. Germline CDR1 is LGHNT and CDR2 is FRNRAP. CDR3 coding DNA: TGTGCTAGTGGTTCTGTGCGGGGAGGGGGAGATACGCAGTATTTT. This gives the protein CASGSVRGGGDTQYF.

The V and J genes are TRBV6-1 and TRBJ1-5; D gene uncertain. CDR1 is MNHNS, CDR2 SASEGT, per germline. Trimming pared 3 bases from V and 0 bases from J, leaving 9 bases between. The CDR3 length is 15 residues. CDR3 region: CASSEWTLSNQPQHF. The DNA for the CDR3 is TGTGCCAGCAGTGAGTGGACTCTTAGCAATCAGCCCCAGCATTTT.

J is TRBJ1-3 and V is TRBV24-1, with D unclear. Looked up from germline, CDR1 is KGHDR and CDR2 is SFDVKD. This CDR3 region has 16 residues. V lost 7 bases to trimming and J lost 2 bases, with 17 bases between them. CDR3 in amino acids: CATRRFRHGTGNTIYF. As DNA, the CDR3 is TGTGCCACCAGGAGATTCAGACATGGCACTGGAAACACCATATATTTT.